This T cell receptor (beta chain) was profiled in a study of blood T cell repertoires in COVID-19. Study at large: Both acute and convalescent COVID-19 samples were obtained from the United States, Italy and Spain.

The CDR3 has 17 residues. Losses at the gene ends were 1 base for V and 7 bases for J; bases not matched to a gene: 14. Per germline, CDR1 MDHEN and CDR2 SYDVKM. The method was immunoSEQ multiplex PCR; TCRdb's version includes in-frame clones alone and lacks a portion of them. The table lists around 290,000 clones, about 90% of them singletons. The sequence was obtained from a woman aged 45-65 years who had recovered from COVID-19. The J gene is TRBJ1-1, the V gene TRBV28, with TRBD1 matching 8 bases. Sequencing input: peripheral blood. The CDR3 region is CASSLFRQGARGSEAFF. CDR3 coding DNA: TGTGCCAGCAGTTTATTCCGGCAGGGGGCGCGGGGTAGTGAAGCTTTCTTT.